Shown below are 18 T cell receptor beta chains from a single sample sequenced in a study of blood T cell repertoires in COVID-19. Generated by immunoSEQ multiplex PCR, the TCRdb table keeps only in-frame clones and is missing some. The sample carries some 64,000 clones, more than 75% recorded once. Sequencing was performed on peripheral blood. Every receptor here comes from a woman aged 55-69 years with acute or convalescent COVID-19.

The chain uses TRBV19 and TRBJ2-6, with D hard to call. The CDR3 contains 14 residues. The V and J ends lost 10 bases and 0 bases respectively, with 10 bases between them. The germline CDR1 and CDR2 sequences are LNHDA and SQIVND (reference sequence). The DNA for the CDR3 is TGTGCCACCAAACCAGGCTCTGGGGCCAACGTCCTGACTTTC. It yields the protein CATKPGSGANVLTF.

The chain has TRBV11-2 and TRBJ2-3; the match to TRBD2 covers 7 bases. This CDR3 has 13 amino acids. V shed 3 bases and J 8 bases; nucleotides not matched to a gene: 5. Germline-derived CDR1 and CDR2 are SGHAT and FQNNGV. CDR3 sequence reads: CASSFSGSGTQYF. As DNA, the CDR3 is TGTGCCAGCAGCTTTAGCGGGTCCGGTACGCAGTATTTT.

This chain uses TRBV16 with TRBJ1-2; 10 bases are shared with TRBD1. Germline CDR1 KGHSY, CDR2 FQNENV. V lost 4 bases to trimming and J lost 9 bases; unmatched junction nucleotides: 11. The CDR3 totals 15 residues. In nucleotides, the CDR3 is TGTGCCAGCAGCCCTCCGGGACAGGGGAGCAGAAGCTACACCTTC. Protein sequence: CASSPPGQGSRSYTF. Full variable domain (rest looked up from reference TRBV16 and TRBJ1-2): GEEVAQTPKHLVRGEGQKAKLYCAPIKGHSYVFWYQQVLKNEFKFLISFQNENVFDETGMPKERFSAKCLPNSPCSLEIQATKLEDSAVYFCASSPPGQGSRSYTFGSGTRLTVV.

The DNA for the CDR3 is TGCAGTGCTAGTGGGACAGACTCATACAATGAGCAGTTCTTC. It translates to CSASGTDSYNEQFF. The chain carries TRBV20-1 and TRBJ2-1; 7 nucleotides align to TRBD1. Per the germline V gene, CDR1 is DFQATT and CDR2 is SNEGSKA (reference sequence). This CDR3 has 14 residues. Germline trimming cut 3 bases from V and 4 bases from J; bases unmatched to any gene: 6.

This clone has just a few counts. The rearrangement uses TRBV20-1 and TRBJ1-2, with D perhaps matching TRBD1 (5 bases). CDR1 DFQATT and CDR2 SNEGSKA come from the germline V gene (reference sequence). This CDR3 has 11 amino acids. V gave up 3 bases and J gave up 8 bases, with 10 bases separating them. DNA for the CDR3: TGCAGTGCTAGTGTAGGGGAAGGCTACACCTTC. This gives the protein CSASVGEGYTF.

CDR3 coding DNA: TGTGCCTGGGGTACAGTCTATGGCTACACCTTC. It encodes CAWGTVYGYTF. The rearrangement uses TRBV30 and TRBJ1-2; D not certain. CDR1 and CDR2 (germline): GTSNPN, SVGIG (reference sequence). The CDR3 sequence is 11 residues long. Between the trimmed V and J ends, which lost 5 bases and 4 bases, there was a span of 8 bases.

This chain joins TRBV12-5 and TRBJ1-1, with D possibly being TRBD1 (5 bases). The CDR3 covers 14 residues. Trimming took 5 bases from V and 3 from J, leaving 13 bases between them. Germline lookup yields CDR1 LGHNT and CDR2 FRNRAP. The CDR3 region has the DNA TGTGCTAGTGGTGTGGCAGGGCTTGACACTGAAGCTTTCTTT. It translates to CASGVAGLDTEAFF.

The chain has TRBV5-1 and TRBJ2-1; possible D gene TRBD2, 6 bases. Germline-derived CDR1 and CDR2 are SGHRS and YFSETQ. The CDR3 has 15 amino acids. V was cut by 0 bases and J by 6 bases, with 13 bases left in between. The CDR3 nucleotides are TGCGCCAGCAGCTTGGACACTGGAGGGTTCAATGAGCAGTTCTTC. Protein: CASSLDTGGFNEQFF.

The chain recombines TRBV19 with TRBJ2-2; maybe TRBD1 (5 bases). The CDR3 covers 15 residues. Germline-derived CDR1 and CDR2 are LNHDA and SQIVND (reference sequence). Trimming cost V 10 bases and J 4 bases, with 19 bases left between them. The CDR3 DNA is TGTGCCACCTTACCCCCCTGGACACTCACCGGGGAGCTGTTTTTT. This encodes CATLPPWTLTGELFF.

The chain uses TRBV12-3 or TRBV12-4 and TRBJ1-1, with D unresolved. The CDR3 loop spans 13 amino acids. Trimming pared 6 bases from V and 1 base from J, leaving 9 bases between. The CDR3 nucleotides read TGTGCCAGCAGCCCGGGTGGGAACACTGAAGCTTTCTTT. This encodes CASSPGGNTEAFF.

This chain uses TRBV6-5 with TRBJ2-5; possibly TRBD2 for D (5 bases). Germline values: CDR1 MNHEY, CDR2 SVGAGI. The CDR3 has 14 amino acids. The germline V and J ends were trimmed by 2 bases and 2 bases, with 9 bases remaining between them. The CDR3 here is CASSYARGQETQYF. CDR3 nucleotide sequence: TGTGCCAGCAGTTACGCCCGGGGACAAGAGACCCAGTACTTC.

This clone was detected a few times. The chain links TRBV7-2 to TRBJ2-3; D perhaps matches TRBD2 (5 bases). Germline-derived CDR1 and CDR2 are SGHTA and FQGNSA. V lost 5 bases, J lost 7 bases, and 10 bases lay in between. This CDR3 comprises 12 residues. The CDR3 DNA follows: TGTGCCAGCAGCCGACTACGCCATACGCAGTATTTT. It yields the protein CASSRLRHTQYF.

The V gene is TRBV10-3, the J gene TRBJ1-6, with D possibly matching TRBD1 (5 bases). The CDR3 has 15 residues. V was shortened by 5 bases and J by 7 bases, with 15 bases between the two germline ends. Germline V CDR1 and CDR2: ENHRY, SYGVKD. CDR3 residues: CAISRDSTRNSPLHF. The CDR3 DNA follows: TGTGCCATCAGTCGGGACTCGACGCGGAATTCACCCCTCCACTTT.

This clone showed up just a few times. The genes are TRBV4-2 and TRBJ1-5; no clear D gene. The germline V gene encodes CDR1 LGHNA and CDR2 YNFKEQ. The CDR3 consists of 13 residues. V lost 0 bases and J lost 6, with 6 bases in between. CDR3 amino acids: CASSQERGQPQHF. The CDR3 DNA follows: TGTGCCAGCAGCCAAGAGCGCGGTCAGCCCCAGCATTTT.

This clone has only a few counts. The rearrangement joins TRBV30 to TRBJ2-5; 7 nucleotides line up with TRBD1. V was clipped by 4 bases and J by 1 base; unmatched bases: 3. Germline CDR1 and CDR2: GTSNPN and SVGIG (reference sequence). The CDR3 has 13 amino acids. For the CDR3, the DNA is TGTGCCTGGAATAGACAGGGCCAAGAGACCCAGTACTTC. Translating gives CAWNRQGQETQYF.

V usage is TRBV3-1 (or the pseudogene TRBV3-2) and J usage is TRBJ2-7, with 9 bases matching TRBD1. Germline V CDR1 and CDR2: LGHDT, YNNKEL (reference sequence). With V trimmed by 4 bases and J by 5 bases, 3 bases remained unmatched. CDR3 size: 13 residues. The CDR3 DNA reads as TGTGCCAGCAGCCCGGGACAGGGAAACGAGCAGTACTTC. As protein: CASSPGQGNEQYF.

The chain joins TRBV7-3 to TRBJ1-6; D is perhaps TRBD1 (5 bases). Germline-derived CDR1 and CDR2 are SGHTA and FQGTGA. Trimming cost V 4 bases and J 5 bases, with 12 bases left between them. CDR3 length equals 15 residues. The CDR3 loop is CASSSGQVHNSPLHF. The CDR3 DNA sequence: TGTGCCAGCAGCTCCGGACAAGTCCATAATTCACCCCTCCACTTT. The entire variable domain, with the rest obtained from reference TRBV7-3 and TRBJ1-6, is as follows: GAGVSQTPSNKVTEKGKYVELRCDPISGHTALYWYRQSLGQGPEFLIYFQGTGAADDSGLPNDRFFAVRPEGSVSTLKIQRTERGDSAVYLCASSSGQVHNSPLHFGNGTRLTVT.

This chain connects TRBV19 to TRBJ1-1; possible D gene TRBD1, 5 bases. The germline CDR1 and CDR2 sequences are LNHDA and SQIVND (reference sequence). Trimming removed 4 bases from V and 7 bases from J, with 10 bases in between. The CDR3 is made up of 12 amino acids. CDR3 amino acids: CASSKGRNEAFF. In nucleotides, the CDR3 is TGTGCCAGTAGTAAGGGGCGCAATGAAGCTTTCTTT.